This TCR beta chain was sequenced for a study of a mutant IDH1 vaccine in newly diagnosed glioma. V lost 4 bases to trimming and J lost 4 bases; unmatched junction nucleotides: 12. Germline loops: CDR1 SGHTS, CDR2 YDEGEE. This CDR3 has 16 residues. A word on this clone: Its antigen is unidentified.

Time point specified: week 5, during vaccination. Vaccination comprised doses that each held 300 ug of mutant IDH1 20-mer peptide, plus topical imiquimod. Some clones are missing from TCRdb's copy, which holds only in-frame ones; the method was immunoSEQ multiplex PCR. The sample yields more than 25,000 clones, roughly 90% seen once. The TCR originated in a woman in her forties with glioma. Some clones in this sample may be carry-over from other donors' samples. The sequences come from peripheral blood mononuclear cells (PBMCs), collected from a glioma patient whose treatment included an IDH1 peptide vaccine. V and J are TRBV5-8 and TRBJ1-2; TRBD1 matches 8 bases. CDR3 nucleotide sequence: TGTGCCAGCAGCCCCGACAGGGGCAGCAATCTCTATGGCTACACCTTC. Residues: CASSPDRGSNLYGYTF.